This TCR beta chain emerged from a study of T cells in Graves' hyperthyroidism and ophthalmopathy (dated by TCRdb to the late 2010s). With respect to the entire study: Peripheral blood samples were taken at the time of initial diagnosis, prior to any treatment. Following sampling, methimazole starting at 30 mg daily was given to hyperthyroidism patients, and high-dose intravenous methylprednisolone was given to ophthalmopathy patients. TCR V-J signatures able to tell the groups apart were searched for in a discovery cohort of more than 90 patients, of whom over 40 had Graves' ophthalmopathy and roughly 57 had stable Graves' hyperthyroidism. Whether ophthalmopathy could be predicted prospectively was tested in an independent validation cohort made up of fewer than 20 hyperthyroidism patients plus 17 patients who later progressed to ophthalmopathy. The paper reports TCR Vbeta CDR3 sequencing of approximately 140 peripheral blood samples: around 41 ophthalmopathy, about 75 hyperthyroidism and approximately 17 progressor patients. The roughly 91 discovery patients were randomly divided into training and test sets at a 7:3 ratio. Thyroid tissue and blood T-cell repertoires from more than five Graves' hyperthyroidism patients were also compared in the study. Summary of the overall study and its limitations: Most expanded thyroid clonotypes (frequency above 0.001) were also found in blood, which suggests that blood repertoires may mirror thyroid immune responses. A model built on a 13 V-J signature distinguished ophthalmopathy from stable hyperthyroidism, reaching around 90% sensitivity and about 81% specificity in cross-validation and 80%/75% in testing. No statistical method was used to fix the sample size in advance, and group allocation was not hidden from the investigators. In validation, progression to ophthalmopathy was predicted by the model with approximately 67% sensitivity and roughly 72% specificity, a median of 6.5 months before onset.

TCR beta CDR3 regions were amplified from RNA transcripts. For the first round of RT-PCR on the TCR CDR3, the HTBI primer set was used together with the Qiagen OneStep RT-PCR kit. A second multiplex PCR round built the libraries, followed by size selection and purification. Sequencing of the libraries was done on an Illumina HiSeq2000 using paired-end 100 bp reads. The paper's data handling went like this. SOAPnuke was used to process the raw data, removing reads that contained adapters or uncalled bases, had a mean Phred below 15, or lacked an exact match to the constant primer or identifier. High-quality paired reads were merged with COPE v1.2.5, and unique nucleotide sequences were defined as clonotypes. MiTCR v1.1 was used to align the clonotypes against IMGT TRBV, TRBD and TRBJ reference segments. The analysis included only V-J combinations with a frequency above 0.0001, which together covered about 99% of the repertoires. A TCS score was defined as the ratio of F50 (clonal expansion) to E x V (chaos), with BLOSUM62-based TCRdist applied between CDR3 peptides within each V-J. Welch's t-statistics and random forest reduced around 510 V-J features to roughly 13, which were used in a naive Bayes classifier (R e1071). In-frame beta chains were kept once TCRdb had trimmed the public reads at Q25 with fastp and called clones with MiXCR. Rows matching on CDR3 protein sequence are summarized as one entry with the most common DNA and genes. These V and J calls originate from TCRdb's pipeline instead of the authors' own analysis. Recorded for this sample are around 600,000 distinct CDR3 sequences; about 15% of them occurred a single time. The ten largest clones take up approximately 13% of the sample.

Ophthalmopathy patients had moderately to severely active disease, Clinical Activity Score of at least 3, NOSPECS grade of at least 4, and duration under 3 months. Exclusion was applied to patients with uncontrolled infections, other autoimmune diseases, pregnancy or lactation. Diagnoses were established on the basis of clinical symptoms, serum thyroxine and TRAb, thyroid ultrasound, and orbital computed tomography. Ficoll-Paque density gradient centrifugation was used to isolate PBMCs from 9.5 to 10 ml of fresh peripheral blood. Trizol reagent was used to extract total RNA, and RNA quality was then checked on an Agilent 2100 Bioanalyzer. In its sample, this clonotype was seen a few times. The antigen it binds to is not known. No base qualities exist here, and no much larger clone lies one base off it. The source is a woman in her fifties or sixties with Graves' ophthalmopathy. Sequenced input: blood.

The DNA sequence is given as TGTGCCACCAGTGAATCTGACGGCAAGCCGTACTTC. Its amino acids are CATSESDGKPYF. The chain joins TRBV24-1 to TRBJ2-7; the D gene cannot be named for sure. From the germline V gene, CDR1 is KGHDR and CDR2 is SFDVKD. The junction carries 15 bases between V and J, which are trimmed by 4 bases and 12 bases respectively. The CDR3 runs 12 residues from the cysteine to the phenylalanine. Only the CDR3 region is kept as DNA, spanning 36 bases read in frame from base 1.